The clone carrying this TCR beta chain was seen a handful of times. Specified treatment: about 20 received Ad26.COV2.S at low or high dose, single or two shots; about 5 received placebo; per-sample allocation not given. After the first vaccine or placebo injection, samples were drawn on day 63. The repertoire was sequenced with immunoSEQ multiplex PCR; TCRdb's copy has only in-frame clones and lacks some. Of about 260,000 clones listed, 70% to 90% are singletons. The data originate from a study of Ad26.COV2.S vaccination and SARS-CoV-2 variants. The overall study: Dosing was one shot or two shots 56 days apart.

The origin of this receptor is a person aged 18 to 65 who received the Ad26.COV2.S COVID-19 vaccine or a placebo. Sequencing was performed on peripheral blood, taken in a trial of Ad26.COV2.S vaccine versus placebo.

In DNA, the CDR3 is TGTGCCAGCTCACCGGCGGCAGGGGCTAACACCGGGGAGCTGTTTTTT. Encoded protein: CASSPAAGANTGELFF. The chain uses TRBV18 and TRBJ2-2; D perhaps matches TRBD1 (6 bases). The V end lost 3 bases, the J end lost 2 bases, and 13 bases lay between the germline ends. The length of the CDR3 is 16 residues. Germline loops: CDR1 KGHSH, CDR2 LQKENI.